This TCR beta chain is drawn from a study of OX40 agonist ivuxolimab in advanced cancers. Assay: immunoSEQ multiplex PCR; the TCRdb copy retains only in-frame clones and omits some. Here the sample spans around 50,000 clones, about 83% being singletons. Sampling times: baseline, cycle 4 day 1, cycle 7 day 1. The junction had 5 bases not matched to a gene; V was cut back by 4 bases and J by 5 bases. This CDR3 region has 14 residues. Germline CDR1 and CDR2: LNHDA and SQIVND (reference sequence). The sequencing used CD4+ or CD8+ T cells sorted from blood, collected in a trial of the OX40 agonist ivuxolimab. This TCR was recovered from an adult with an advanced solid tumor such as melanoma, head and neck, liver or kidney cancer. The chain employs TRBV19 and TRBJ2-3, with 8 bases lining up with TRBD2. This CDR3 reads CASSSGRLGDTQYF. The CDR3 DNA sequence: TGTGCCAGTAGTAGCGGGAGGTTGGGAGATACGCAGTATTTT.